This record looks at one T cell receptor (beta chain) sequence and its context. The sample is drawn from a study of blood T cells in healthy people across ages. A J-beta primer mix and a sample-barcoded 5' primer were used in a second PCR of roughly 7 to 12 cycles. One entry per CDR3 protein results from TCRdb running MiXCR on the 5' RACE reads. The table includes roughly 1,300,000 distinct CDR3 sequences, almost 60% detected once. The germline gives CDR1 SQVTM, CDR2 ANQGSEA. CDR3 length equals 14 residues. The genes are TRBV29-1 and TRBJ2-4, with D perhaps TRBD2 (6 bases). The J call may be in error: the DNA end matches TRBJ2-7 better. The receptor was derived from a man between 18 and 29 years old in good health. Sequencing input: blood. Written as DNA, the CDR3 is TGCAGCGTTGAGGACGGACTATCAGCCTACGAGCAGTACTTC. This gives the protein CSVEDGLSAYEQYF.